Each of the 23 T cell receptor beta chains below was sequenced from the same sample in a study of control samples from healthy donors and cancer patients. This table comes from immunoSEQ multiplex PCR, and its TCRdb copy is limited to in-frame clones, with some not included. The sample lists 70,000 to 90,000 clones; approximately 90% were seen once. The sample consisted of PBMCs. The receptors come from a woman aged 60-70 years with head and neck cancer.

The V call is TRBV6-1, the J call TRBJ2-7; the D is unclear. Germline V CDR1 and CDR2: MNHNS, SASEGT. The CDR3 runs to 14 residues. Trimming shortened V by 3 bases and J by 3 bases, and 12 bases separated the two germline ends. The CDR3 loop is CASSEVAGFYEQYF. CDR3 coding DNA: TGTGCCAGCAGTGAGGTCGCCGGTTTCTACGAGCAGTACTTC.

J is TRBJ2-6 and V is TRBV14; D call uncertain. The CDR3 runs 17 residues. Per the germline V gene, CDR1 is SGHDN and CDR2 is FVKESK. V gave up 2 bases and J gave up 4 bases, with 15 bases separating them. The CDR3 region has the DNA TGTGCCAGCAGCCAACACACCGGACGGTCCGGGGCCAACGTCCTGACTTTC. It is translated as CASSQHTGRSGANVLTF.

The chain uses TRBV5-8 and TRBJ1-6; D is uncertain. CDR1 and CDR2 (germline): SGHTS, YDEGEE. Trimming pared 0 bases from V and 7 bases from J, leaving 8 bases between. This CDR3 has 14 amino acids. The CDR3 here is CASSLVAANSPLHF. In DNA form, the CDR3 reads TGTGCCAGCAGCTTGGTGGCCGCCAATTCACCCCTCCACTTT.

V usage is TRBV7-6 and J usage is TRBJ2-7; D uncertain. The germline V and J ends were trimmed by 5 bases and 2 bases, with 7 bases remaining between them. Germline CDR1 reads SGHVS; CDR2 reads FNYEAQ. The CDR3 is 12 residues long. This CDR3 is CASSPHPYEQYF. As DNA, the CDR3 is TGTGCCAGCAGCCCTCATCCCTACGAGCAGTACTTC.

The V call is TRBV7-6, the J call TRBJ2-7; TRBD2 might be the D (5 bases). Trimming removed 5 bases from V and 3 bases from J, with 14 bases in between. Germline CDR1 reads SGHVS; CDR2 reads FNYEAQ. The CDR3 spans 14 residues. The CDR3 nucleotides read TGTGCCAGCAGCCGGACTGCTGATGTCTACGAGCAGTACTTC. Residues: CASSRTADVYEQYF.

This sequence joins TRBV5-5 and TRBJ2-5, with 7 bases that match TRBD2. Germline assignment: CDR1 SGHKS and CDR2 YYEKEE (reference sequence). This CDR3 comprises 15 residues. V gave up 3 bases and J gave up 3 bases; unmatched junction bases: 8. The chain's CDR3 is CASSWSGNLEETQYF. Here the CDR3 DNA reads TGTGCCAGCAGCTGGAGCGGGAACTTAGAAGAGACCCAGTACTTC.

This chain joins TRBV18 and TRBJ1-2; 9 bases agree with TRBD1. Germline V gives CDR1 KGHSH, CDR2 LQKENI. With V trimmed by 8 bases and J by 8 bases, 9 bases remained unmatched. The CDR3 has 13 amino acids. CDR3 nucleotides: TGTGCCAGCCATACGGGACAGGGACAAGGCTACACCTTC. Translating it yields CASHTGQGQGYTF.

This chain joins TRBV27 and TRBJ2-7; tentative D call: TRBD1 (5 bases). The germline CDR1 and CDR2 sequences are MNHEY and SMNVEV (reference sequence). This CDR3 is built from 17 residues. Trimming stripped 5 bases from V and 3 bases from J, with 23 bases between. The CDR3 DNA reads TGTGCCAGCAGTCGGACACATCAAACCGGGTTGTTCTACGAGCAGTACTTC. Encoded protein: CASSRTHQTGLFYEQYF.

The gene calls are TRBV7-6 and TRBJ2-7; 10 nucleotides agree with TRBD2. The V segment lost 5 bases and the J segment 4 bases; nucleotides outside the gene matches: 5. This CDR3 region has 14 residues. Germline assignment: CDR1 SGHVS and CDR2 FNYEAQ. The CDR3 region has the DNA TGTGCCAGCAGCCCCCTTAGCGGGAGGTACGAGCAGTACTTC. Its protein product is CASSPLSGRYEQYF.

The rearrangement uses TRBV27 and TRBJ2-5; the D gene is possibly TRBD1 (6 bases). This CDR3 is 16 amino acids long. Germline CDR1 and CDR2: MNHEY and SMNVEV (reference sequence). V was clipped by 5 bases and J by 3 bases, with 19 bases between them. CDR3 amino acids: CASSTLRGKREETQYF. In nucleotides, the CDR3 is TGTGCCAGCAGTACCCTCAGGGGTAAACGGGAAGAGACCCAGTACTTC.

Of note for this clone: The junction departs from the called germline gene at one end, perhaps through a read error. The CDR3 nucleotides are TGTACCAGCAACTTAACGGTTAGCACAGATACGCAGTATTTT. Translating it yields CTSNLTVSTDTQYF. The rearrangement uses TRBV7-7 and TRBJ2-3; D is unclear. Germline V gene sequence: CDR1 SSHAT, CDR2 FNYEAQ (reference sequence). This CDR3 has 14 residues. Looking up the rest from reference TRBV7-7 and TRBJ2-3 gives the full variable domain: GAGVSQSPRYKVTKRGQDVTLRCDPISSHATLYWYQQALGQGPEFLTYFNYEAQPDKSGLPSDRFSAERPEGSISTLTIQRTEQRDSAMYRCTSNLTVSTDTQYFGPGTRLTVL.

The CDR3 here is CASSRLASSVRTPREQFF. The CDR3 bases are TGTGCCAGCAGCCGACTGGCCTCAAGTGTGAGGACCCCACGGGAGCAGTTCTTC. The rearrangement uses TRBV3-1 (or the pseudogene TRBV3-2) and TRBJ2-1; the D is unclear. The germline gives CDR1 LGHDT, CDR2 YNNKEL (reference sequence). This CDR3 spans 18 amino acids. V dropped 4 bases and J dropped 10 bases, with 29 bases sitting between them.

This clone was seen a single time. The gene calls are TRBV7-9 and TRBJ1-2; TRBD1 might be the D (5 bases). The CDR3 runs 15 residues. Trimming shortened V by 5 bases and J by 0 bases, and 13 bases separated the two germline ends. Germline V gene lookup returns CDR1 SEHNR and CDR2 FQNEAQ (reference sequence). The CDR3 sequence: CASSQGLPTNYGYTF. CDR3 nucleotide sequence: TGTGCCAGCAGCCAGGGACTACCGACTAACTATGGCTACACCTTC.

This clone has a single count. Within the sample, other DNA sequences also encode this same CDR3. CDR3 amino acids: CAWSLGNEQFF. The CDR3 coding sequence is TGTGCCTGGAGTTTGGGCAATGAGCAGTTCTTC. The V and J genes are TRBV30 and TRBJ2-1; D ambiguous. The germline V gene encodes CDR1 GTSNPN and CDR2 SVGIG (reference sequence). V was trimmed by 2 bases and J by 6 bases, leaving 5 bases between them. CDR3 length equals 11 residues.

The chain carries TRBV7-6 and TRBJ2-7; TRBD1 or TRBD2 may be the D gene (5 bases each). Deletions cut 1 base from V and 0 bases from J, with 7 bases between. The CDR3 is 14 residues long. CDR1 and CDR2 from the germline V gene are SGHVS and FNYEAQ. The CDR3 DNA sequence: TGTGCCAGCAGCTTAGGTGGGGGCTCCTACGAGCAGTACTTC. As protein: CASSLGGGSYEQYF.

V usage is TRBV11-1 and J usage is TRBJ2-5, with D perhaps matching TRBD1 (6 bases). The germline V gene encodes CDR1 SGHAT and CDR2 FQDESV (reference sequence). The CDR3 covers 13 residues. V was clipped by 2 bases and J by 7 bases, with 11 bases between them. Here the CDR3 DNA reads TGTGCCAGCAGCTTACTAGGGGGAGCGACCCAGTACTTC. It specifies CASSLLGGATQYF.

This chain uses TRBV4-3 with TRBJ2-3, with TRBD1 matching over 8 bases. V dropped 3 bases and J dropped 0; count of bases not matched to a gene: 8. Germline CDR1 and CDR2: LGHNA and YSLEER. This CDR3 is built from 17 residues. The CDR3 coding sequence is TGCGCCAGCAGCCATGGAAAGCCAGGGGGCAGCACAGATACGCAGTATTTT. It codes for CASSHGKPGGSTDTQYF.

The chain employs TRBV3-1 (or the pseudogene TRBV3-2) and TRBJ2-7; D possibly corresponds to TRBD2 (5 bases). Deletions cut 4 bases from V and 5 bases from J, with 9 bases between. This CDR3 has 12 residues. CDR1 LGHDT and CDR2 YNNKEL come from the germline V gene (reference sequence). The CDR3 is CASSLIGNEQYF. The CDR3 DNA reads TGTGCCAGCAGCCTCATCGGGAACGAGCAGTACTTC.

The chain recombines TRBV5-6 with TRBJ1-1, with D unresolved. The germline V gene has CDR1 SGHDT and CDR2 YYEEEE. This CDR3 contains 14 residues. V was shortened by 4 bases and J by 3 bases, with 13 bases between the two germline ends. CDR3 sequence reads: CASSLLNVYTEAFF. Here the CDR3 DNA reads TGTGCCAGCAGCCTCTTAAACGTATACACTGAAGCTTTCTTT.

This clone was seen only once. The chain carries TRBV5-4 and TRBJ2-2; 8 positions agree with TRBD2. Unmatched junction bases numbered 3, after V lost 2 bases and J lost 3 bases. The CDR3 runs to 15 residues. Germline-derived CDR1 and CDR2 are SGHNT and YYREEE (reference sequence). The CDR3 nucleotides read TGTGCCAGCAGCTTCCGAGCGGGAGACACCGGGGAGCTGTTTTTT. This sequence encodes CASSFRAGDTGELFF. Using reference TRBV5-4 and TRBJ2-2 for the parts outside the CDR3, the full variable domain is ETGVTQSPTHLIKTRGQQVTLRCSSQSGHNTVSWYQQALGQGPQFIFQYYREEENGRGNFPPRFSGLQFPNYSSELNVNALELDDSALYLCASSFRAGDTGELFFGEGSRLTVL.

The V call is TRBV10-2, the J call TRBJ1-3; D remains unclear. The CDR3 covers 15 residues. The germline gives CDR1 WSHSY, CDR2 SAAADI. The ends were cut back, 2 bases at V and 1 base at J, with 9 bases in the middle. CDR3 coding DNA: TGCGCCAGCAGTGAGAATAAGGGATCTGGAAACACCATATATTTT. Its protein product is CASSENKGSGNTIYF.

The CDR3 region is CASSLEGLGNQPQHF. CDR3 sequence (DNA): TGCGCCAGCAGCTTGGAGGGGCTGGGCAATCAGCCCCAGCATTTT. The V call is TRBV5-1, the J call TRBJ1-5; D perhaps matches TRBD1 (5 bases). In germline, CDR1 is SGHRS, CDR2 YFSETQ. The length of the CDR3 is 15 residues. V gave up 0 bases and J gave up 2 bases, with 9 bases separating them.

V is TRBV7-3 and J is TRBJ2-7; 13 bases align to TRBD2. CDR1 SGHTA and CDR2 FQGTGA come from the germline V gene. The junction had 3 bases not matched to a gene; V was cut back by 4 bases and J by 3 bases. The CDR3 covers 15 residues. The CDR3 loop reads CASSSGLAGNYEQYF. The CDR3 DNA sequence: TGTGCCAGCAGCTCGGGACTAGCGGGGAACTACGAGCAGTACTTC.